This entry lists 11 T cell receptor beta chains sequenced from one sample in a study of sequential checkpoint blockade in melanoma (dated by TCRdb to 2018 to 2020). The sample's treatment or condition, from its label and the paper: randomized to nivolumab then ipilimumab (arm A) or the reverse (arm B). The library was built by means of the immunoSEQ multiplex PCR assay. As stored in TCRdb, this immuneACCESS dataset retains in-frame rearrangements with V and J assigned. A fraction of the clones does not appear; measured against another copy, unresolved V genes explain less than half of the discrepancy, and the remainder lacks a known reason. In all, the sample holds about 10,000 clones, and about 80% of those were seen once. The ten most abundant clones make up 50% of the sample. Specimen: CD8+ T cells sorted from blood (inferred from file names), collected from a patient given nivolumab and ipilimumab in sequence. These TCRs come from a human donor with melanoma.

In this sample, this clone turned up once. This chain uses TRBV29-1 with TRBJ1-1; D is ambiguous. V lost 7 bases, J lost 6 bases, and 9 bases lay in between. The V gene's germline CDR1 is SQVTM and CDR2 ANQGSEA. The CDR3 runs 10 residues. This CDR3 is CSAGASEAFF. The DNA of the CDR3 is TGCAGCGCTGGAGCCTCTGAAGCTTTCTTT.

This clone appeared a few times. The genes are TRBV4-3 and TRBJ2-7; perhaps TRBD2 as D (5 bases). This CDR3 has 16 residues. From germline, CDR1 is LGHNA and CDR2 YSLEER. V gave up 1 base and J gave up 4 bases, with 17 bases separating them. In DNA form, the CDR3 reads TGCGCCAGCAGCCAAGGGACCCTGGGGAGCCTGTACGAGCAGTACTTC. Translated: CASSQGTLGSLYEQYF.

The chain couples TRBV7-9 to TRBJ1-1; D remains ambiguous. Germline assignment: CDR1 SEHNR and CDR2 FQNEAQ (reference sequence). V was cut by 6 bases and J by 1 base, with 6 bases left in between. The CDR3 is 12 residues long. This CDR3 reads CASRRENTEAFF. The CDR3 DNA reads TGTGCCAGCAGACGGGAGAACACTGAAGCTTTCTTT.

This sequence joins TRBV7-9 and TRBJ1-2; D perhaps matches TRBD1 (6 bases). CDR3 length equals 18 residues. The germline V gene encodes CDR1 SEHNR and CDR2 FQNEAQ (reference sequence). Trimming pared 1 base from V and 0 bases from J, leaving 18 bases between. The CDR3 region has the DNA TGTGCCAGCAGCTTAGATTATCGACAGGCGACCGCTAACTATGGCTACACCTTC. Its protein product is CASSLDYRQATANYGYTF. The entire variable domain, with the rest obtained from reference TRBV7-9 and TRBJ1-2, is as follows: DTGVSQNPRHKITKRGQNVTFRCDPISEHNRLYWYRQTLGQGPEFLTYFQNEAQLEKSRLLSDRFSAERPKGSFSTLEIQRTEQGDSAMYLCASSLDYRQATANYGYTFGSGTRLTVV.

The rearrangement links TRBV4-1 to TRBJ2-5; TRBD2 is a possible D gene (6 bases). Judging by the DNA end, TRBJ2-7 fits better; the J call may be wrong. The CDR3 is made up of 15 amino acids. CDR1 MGHRA and CDR2 YSYEKL come from the germline V gene. The CDR3, as DNA: TGCGCCAGCAGCCCCCAGGAGGCGGGACCTTACGAGCAGTACTTC. It codes for CASSPQEAGPYEQYF.

V usage is TRBV28 and J usage is TRBJ1-2; TRBD1 matches 7 bases. This CDR3 has 14 residues. From germline, CDR1 is MDHEN and CDR2 SYDVKM. The J segment lost 1 base and the V segment lost 5 bases, leaving 4 bases of the junction unmatched. The CDR3 DNA reads TGTGCCAGCAGTCCGACAGGGTATAACTATGGCTACACCTTC. Protein: CASSPTGYNYGYTF.

This rearrangement joins TRBV5-4 to TRBJ1-2; 7 positions match TRBD1. V trimming: 0 bases; J trimming: 6 bases; junction bases outside the gene matches: 2. The CDR3 covers 13 residues. Germline-derived CDR1 and CDR2 are SGHNT and YYREEE (reference sequence). CDR3 nucleotides: TGTGCCAGCAGCTTGGAGGGGGCGGATGGCTACACCTTC. Translation: CASSLEGADGYTF.

V usage is TRBV4-3 and J usage is TRBJ1-1; D is possibly TRBD1 (5 bases). The V gene lost 1 base and the J gene lost 3 bases, with 12 bases spanning the gap. CDR3 length: 15 residues. In germline, CDR1 is LGHNA, CDR2 YSLEER. The CDR3 coding sequence is TGCGCCAGCAGCCAAGGCCACAGGTTTCACACTGAAGCTTTCTTT. It translates to CASSQGHRFHTEAFF.

The chain links TRBV29-1 to TRBJ2-1; D possibly corresponds to TRBD2 (6 bases). Trimming took 3 bases from V and 4 from J, leaving 10 bases between them. CDR1 and CDR2 from the germline V gene are SQVTM and ANQGSEA. The CDR3 loop spans 13 amino acids. In nucleotides, the CDR3 is TGCAGCGTTGATGGCGGGGATTACAATGAGCAGTTCTTC. Protein product: CSVDGGDYNEQFF.

This clone came up a few times. The junction departs from germline at one end; a sequencing error may be responsible. CDR3 nucleotides: TGCGCCAGCAGCCAAGATGGACATGGCTACGAGCAGTACTTC. Translation: CASSQDGHGYEQYF. The chain carries TRBV5-8 and TRBJ2-7; tentatively, D is TRBD1 (5 bases). There are 14 residues in the CDR3. Germline CDR1 reads SGHTS; CDR2 reads YDEGEE.

V is TRBV7-9 and J is TRBJ2-1, with unresolved D. From germline, CDR1 is SEHNR and CDR2 FQNEAQ (reference sequence). V lost 2 bases and J lost 0, with 8 bases in between. CDR3 length equals 15 residues. The CDR3 nucleotides read TGTGCCAGCAGCTTATCCCAGTTCTCCTACAATGAGCAGTTCTTC. Its protein product is CASSLSQFSYNEQFF.